This T cell receptor (beta chain) was recorded in a study of blood T cell repertoires in COVID-19. Study-wide background: Specimens from acute and convalescent COVID-19 originated in the United States, Italy and Spain.

Patients from Seattle were sampled longitudinally, starting during active infection. Germline V gives CDR1 ENHRY, CDR2 SYGVKD. CDR3 size: 14 residues. After removal of 10 bases from V and 4 bases from J, the junction contained 8 bases not matched to a gene. How the authors handled the data: Nucleated cell number was recorded as an estimate derived from reference gene primer amplification. The assay was immunoSEQ multiplex PCR, and TCRdb's table has in-frame clones only and misses some. That table is the source of V, J and clone size, and D and trimming were worked out from the DNA. Of 190,000 or so clones listed, around four fifths are singletons.

This sequence joins TRBV10-3 and TRBJ2-2; 8 nucleotides line up with TRBD2. This clonotype was sampled from a man aged 55-75 years with COVID-19, enrolled during active disease. Sequencing used peripheral blood. CDR3 sequence reads: CASTIAGSTGELFF. For the CDR3, the DNA is TGTGCCAGCACTATAGCGGGAAGCACCGGGGAGCTGTTTTTT.